This TCR beta chain was recovered during a study of blood T cell repertoires in COVID-19. The wider study: COVID-19 samples collected from the United States, Italy and Spain covered acute and convalescent phases. T cells, B-cell-depleted T cells, or PBMCs provided the cDNA or gDNA that served as material.

Per the original methods: Amplification of reference gene primers provided the estimated nucleated cell counts. Generated by immunoSEQ multiplex PCR, the TCRdb table keeps only in-frame clones and is missing some. Clone size and V and J calls were adopted from that table, with D and trimming inferred from the DNA. The table lists 60,000 to 85,000 clones, approximately 86% of them singletons. This clone has just a few counts. The V and J ends lost 5 bases and 0 bases respectively, with 21 bases between them. The CDR3 length is 18 residues. Germline V lookup: CDR1 MNHNY, CDR2 SVGAGI (reference sequence).

The J gene is TRBJ2-3, the V gene TRBV6-6, with a tentative D call TRBD2 (6 bases). The sequencing sample was made of peripheral blood. The clonotype originates from a woman aged 80 or older with active or convalescent COVID-19. The CDR3 DNA reads TGTGCCAGCAGTCCGTACCTGGGCTTGGGGACTAGCACAGATACGCAGTATTTT. Amino acid sequence: CASSPYLGLGTSTDTQYF.